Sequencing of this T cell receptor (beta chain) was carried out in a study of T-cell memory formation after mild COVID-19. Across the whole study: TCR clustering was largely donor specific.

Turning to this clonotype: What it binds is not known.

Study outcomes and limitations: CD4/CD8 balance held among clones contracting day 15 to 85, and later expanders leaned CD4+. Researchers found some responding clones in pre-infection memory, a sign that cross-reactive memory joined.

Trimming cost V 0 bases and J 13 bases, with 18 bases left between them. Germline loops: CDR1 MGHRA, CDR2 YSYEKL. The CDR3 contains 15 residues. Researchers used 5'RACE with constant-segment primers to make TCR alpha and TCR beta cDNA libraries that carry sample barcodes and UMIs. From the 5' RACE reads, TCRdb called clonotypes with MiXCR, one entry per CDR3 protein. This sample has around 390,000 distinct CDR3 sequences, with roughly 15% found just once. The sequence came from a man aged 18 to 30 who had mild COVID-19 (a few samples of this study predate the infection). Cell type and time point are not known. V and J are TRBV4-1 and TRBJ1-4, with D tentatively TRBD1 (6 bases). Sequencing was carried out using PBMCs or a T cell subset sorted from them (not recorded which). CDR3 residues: CASSQEQGGGEGLFF. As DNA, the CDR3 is TGCGCCAGCAGCCAAGAACAGGGAGGTGGAGAGGGACTGTTTTTT.